The rows below give T cell receptor beta chains drawn from one sample of a study of T cell repertoires in cytomegalovirus infection. From the reads, TCRdb called clonotypes with MiXCR, one entry per CDR3 protein. The sample holds roughly 200,000 distinct CDR3 sequences, approximately 9.7% seen once. The sample taken for sequencing was PBMCs. The receptors were sampled from a human donor in good health (CMV status not recorded). Some clones in this sample may be carry-over from other donors' samples. Both conserved end residues are part of each CDR3. Each record gives: clone size, D gene, V gene, J gene, CDR3 protein, CDR3 DNA. D genes are given only for firm matches. Size tells how often a clone was seen (once, few, many) or the class of an expanded clone, and some rows leave it out.

many,TRBD2,TRBV12-3/TRBV12-4,TRBJ2-2,CATRPGLVFSGELFF,TGTGCCACGCGCCCGGGACTAGTTTTCAGCGGGGAGCTGTTTTTT
-,TRBD2,TRBV4-2,TRBJ2-1,CASSQDASGSYNEQFF,TGTGCCAGCAGCCAAGATGCTAGCGGATCCTACAATGAGCAGTTCTTC
many,-,TRBV7-2,TRBJ2-4,CASSPQVLPGLQYF,TGTGCCAGCAGCCCCCAGGTCCTTCCGGGACTTCAGTACTTC
many,-,TRBV7-2,TRBJ2-4,CASSLDGQKNIQYF,TGTGCCAGCAGCTTAGACGGGCAGAAAAACATTCAGTACTTC
many,-,TRBV7-9,TRBJ1-1,CASSPQSVTEAFF,TGTGCCAGCAGCCCCCAAAGCGTCACTGAAGCTTTCTTT
-,TRBD1,TRBV29-1,TRBJ1-5,CSANSIIGLTGNNQPQHF,TGCAGCGCTAACTCAATTATTGGTTTGACAGGGAACAATCAGCCCCAGCATTTT
few,-,TRBV19,TRBJ2-7,CARQIEQYF,TGTGCCAGACAGATCGAGCAGTACTTC
-,TRBD2,TRBV28,TRBJ2-1,CASTLGLAGVNEQFF,TGTGCCAGCACCCTAGGACTAGCGGGGGTCAATGAGCAGTTCTTC
many,-,TRBV14,TRBJ2-4,CASSQEGGYGKAKNIQYF,TGTGCCAGCAGCCAAGAAGGAGGTTACGGGAAAGCCAAAAACATTCAGTACTTC
-,-,TRBV7-9,TRBJ1-2,CASRLIGGAGGYTF,TGTGCCAGCAGACTAATCGGGGGCGCTGGTGGCTACACCTTC
many,-,TRBV28,TRBJ1-5,CATQGWRYQPQHF,TGTGCCACCCAGGGGTGGCGGTATCAGCCCCAGCATTTT
-,TRBD2,TRBV7-2,TRBJ2-7,CASSPSGGRLYEQYF,TGTGCCAGCAGCCCGAGCGGCGGGAGGTTATACGAGCAGTACTTC
many,-,TRBV7-9,TRBJ1-6,CASSPDGNNSPLHF,TGTGCCAGCAGCCCGGACGGAAATAATTCACCCCTCCACTTT
many,-,TRBV7-2,TRBJ1-2,CASSPQGSYGYTF,TGTGCCAGCAGCCCACAGGGATCCTATGGCTACACCTTC
few,-,TRBV20-1,TRBJ1-3,CSARGPGLSGNTIYF,TGCAGTGCTAGAGGTCCAGGACTCTCTGGAAACACCATATATTTT
many,-,TRBV5-1,TRBJ2-3,CASSLMGQDTDTQYF,TGCGCCAGCAGCTTAATGGGACAAGACACAGATACGCAGTATTTT
many,-,TRBV4-3,TRBJ2-2,CASSQEIRETNTGELFF,TGCGCCAGCAGCCAAGAAATTCGAGAGACGAACACCGGGGAGCTGTTTTTT
-,TRBD1,TRBV3-1,TRBJ1-2,CASSQKGQSHNYGYTF,TGTGCCAGCAGCCAAAAGGGACAGTCTCACAACTATGGCTACACCTTC
few,-,TRBV29-1,TRBJ2-6,CSAAAAGRLDGANVLTF,TGCAGCGCCGCCGCCGCGGGGAGGTTGGATGGGGCCAACGTCCTGACTTTC
many,TRBD1,TRBV5-4,TRBJ1-6,CASSPGQGPYNSPLHF,TGTGCCAGCAGCCCAGGACAGGGGCCGTATAATTCACCCCTCCACTTT
many,-,TRBV7-8,TRBJ2-7,CASSRQGREQYF,TGTGCCAGCAGCAGGCAGGGGCGCGAGCAGTACTTC
many,-,TRBV10-3,TRBJ1-5,CAIREEGRWNQPQHF,TGTGCCATCAGGGAGGAGGGGCGGTGGAATCAGCCCCAGCATTTT
-,-,TRBV30,TRBJ1-5,CAWSVFGNQPQHF,TGTGCCTGGAGTGTCTTTGGCAATCAGCCCCAGCATTTT
many,-,TRBV20-1,TRBJ1-5,CSARALLRGFRSNQPQHF,TGCAGTGCTAGAGCTTTACTTCGGGGGTTTAGGAGCAATCAGCCCCAGCATTTT
-,-,TRBV24-1,TRBJ2-3,CATQTTTSTDTQYF,TGTGCCACCCAAACGACGACTAGCACAGATACGCAGTATTTT
few,-,TRBV15,TRBJ1-5,CATSGLNSNQPQHF,TGTGCCACCAGCGGGTTGAATAGCAATCAGCCCCAGCATTTT
few,TRBD2,TRBV29-1,TRBJ2-1,CSVRSGRAGEQFF,TGCAGCGTTCGTAGCGGGAGGGCCGGTGAGCAGTTCTTC
many,-,TRBV6-2/TRBV6-3,TRBJ2-6,CASRWGSSGANVLTF,TGTGCCAGCAGGTGGGGGAGCTCTGGGGCCAACGTCCTGACTTTC
few,TRBD1,TRBV29-1,TRBJ2-7,CSVASTGTTYEQYF,TGCAGCGTTGCGTCGACAGGGACCACCTACGAGCAGTACTTC
-,-,TRBV29-1,TRBJ2-1,CSVDGASYNEQFF,TGCAGCGTTGATGGGGCTAGCTACAATGAGCAGTTCTTC
many,-,TRBV7-8,TRBJ1-1,CASSLAGHGEMNTEAFF,TGTGCCAGCAGCCTAGCAGGCCACGGGGAGATGAACACTGAAGCTTTCTTT
many,TRBD1,TRBV7-2,TRBJ1-2,CASSLLRGNGYTF,TGTGCCAGCAGCTTGCTCAGGGGGAATGGCTACACCTTC
-,-,TRBV4-3,TRBJ2-3,CASSRFSTGAGTDTQYF,TGCGCCAGCAGCCGATTCTCGACGGGAGCAGGCACAGATACGCAGTATTTT